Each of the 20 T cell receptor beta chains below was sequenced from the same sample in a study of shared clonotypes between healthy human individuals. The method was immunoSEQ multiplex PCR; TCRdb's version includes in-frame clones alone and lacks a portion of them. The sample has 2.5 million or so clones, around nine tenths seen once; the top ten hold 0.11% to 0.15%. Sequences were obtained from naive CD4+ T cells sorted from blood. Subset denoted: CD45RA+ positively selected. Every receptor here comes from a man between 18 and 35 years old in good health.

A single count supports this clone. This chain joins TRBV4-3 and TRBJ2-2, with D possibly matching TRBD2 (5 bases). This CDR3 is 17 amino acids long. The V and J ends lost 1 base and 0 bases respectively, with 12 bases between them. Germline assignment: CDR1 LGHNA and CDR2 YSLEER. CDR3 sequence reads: CASSQVVRAANTGELFF. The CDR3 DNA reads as TGCGCCAGCAGCCAAGTTGTGCGGGCCGCGAACACCGGGGAGCTGTTTTTT.

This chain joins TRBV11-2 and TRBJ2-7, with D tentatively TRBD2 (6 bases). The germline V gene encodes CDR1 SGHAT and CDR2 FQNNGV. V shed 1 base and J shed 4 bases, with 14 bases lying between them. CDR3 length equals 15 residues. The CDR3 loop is CASSLGREPPYEQYF. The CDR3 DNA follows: TGTGCCAGCAGCTTAGGACGGGAGCCTCCTTACGAGCAGTACTTC.

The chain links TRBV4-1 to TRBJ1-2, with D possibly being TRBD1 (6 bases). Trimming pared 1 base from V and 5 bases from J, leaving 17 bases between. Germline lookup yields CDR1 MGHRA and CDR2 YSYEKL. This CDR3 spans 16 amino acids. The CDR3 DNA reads TGCGCCAGCAGCCAAGGGACTCGAGGCCAGGGGTATGGCTACACCTTC. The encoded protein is CASSQGTRGQGYGYTF.

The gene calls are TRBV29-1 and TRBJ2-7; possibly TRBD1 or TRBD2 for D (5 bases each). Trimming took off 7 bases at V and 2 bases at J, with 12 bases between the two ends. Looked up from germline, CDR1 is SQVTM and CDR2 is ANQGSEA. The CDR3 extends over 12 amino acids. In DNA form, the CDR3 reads TGCAGCGCCGGGGACGGAACCTACGAGCAGTACTTC. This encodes CSAGDGTYEQYF.

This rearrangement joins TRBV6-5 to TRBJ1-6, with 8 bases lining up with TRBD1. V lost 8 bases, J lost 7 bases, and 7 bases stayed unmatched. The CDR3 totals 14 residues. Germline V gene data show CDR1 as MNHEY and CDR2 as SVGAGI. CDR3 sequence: CASALTGENSPLHF. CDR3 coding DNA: TGTGCCAGCGCCCTGACAGGGGAAAATTCACCCCTCCACTTT.

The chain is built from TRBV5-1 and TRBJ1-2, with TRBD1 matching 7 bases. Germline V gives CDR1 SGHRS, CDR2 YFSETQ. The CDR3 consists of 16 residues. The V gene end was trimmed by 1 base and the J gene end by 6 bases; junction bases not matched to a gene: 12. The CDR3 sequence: CASSLSPGRTGNGYTF. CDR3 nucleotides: TGCGCCAGCAGCTTGAGCCCAGGTCGGACAGGTAATGGCTACACCTTC.

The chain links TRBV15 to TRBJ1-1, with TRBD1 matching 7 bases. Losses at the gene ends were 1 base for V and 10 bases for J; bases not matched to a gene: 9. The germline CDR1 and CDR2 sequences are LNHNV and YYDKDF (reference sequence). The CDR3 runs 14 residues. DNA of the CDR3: TGTGCCACCAGCAGAGGGGGGACAGTCTCAGGAGCTTTCTTT. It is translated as CATSRGGTVSGAFF.

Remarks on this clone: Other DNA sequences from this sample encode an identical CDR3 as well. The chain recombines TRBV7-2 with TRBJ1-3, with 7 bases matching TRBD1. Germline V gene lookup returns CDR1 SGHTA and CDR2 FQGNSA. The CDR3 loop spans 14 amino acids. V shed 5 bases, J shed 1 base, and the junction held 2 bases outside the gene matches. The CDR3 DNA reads TGTGCCAGCAGCCCGGGACAGTCTGGAAACACCATATATTTT. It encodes CASSPGQSGNTIYF. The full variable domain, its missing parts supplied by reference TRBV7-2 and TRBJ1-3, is GAGVSQSPSNKVTEKGKDVELRCDPISGHTALYWYRQSLGQGLEFLIYFQGNSAPDKSGLPSDRFSAERTGGSVSTLTIQRTQQEDSAVYLCASSPGQSGNTIYFGEGSWLTVV.

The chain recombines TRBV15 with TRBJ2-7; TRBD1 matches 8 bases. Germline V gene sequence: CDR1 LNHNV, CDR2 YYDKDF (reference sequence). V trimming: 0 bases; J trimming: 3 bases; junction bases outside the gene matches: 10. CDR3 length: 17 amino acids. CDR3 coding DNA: TGTGCCACCAGCAGAGAAGCCAGGGGGCCGGAGAACTACGAGCAGTACTTC. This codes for CATSREARGPENYEQYF.

CDR3 in DNA: TGTGCCAGCAGTTCATCCAGAACTCACAATTCACCCCTCCACTTT. It translates to CASSSSRTHNSPLHF. V gene TRBV28 combines with J gene TRBJ1-6, with D hard to call. The V end lost 4 bases, the J end lost 7 bases, and 14 bases lay between the germline ends. The CDR3 length is 15 residues. Germline V lookup: CDR1 MDHEN, CDR2 SYDVKM.

The CDR3 protein is CASTQRGGTEAFF. The CDR3 bases are TGTGCCAGCACCCAAAGGGGGGGCACTGAAGCTTTCTTT. The V and J genes are TRBV28 and TRBJ1-1; D may be TRBD1 (6 bases). Germline values: CDR1 MDHEN, CDR2 SYDVKM. V lost 7 bases to trimming and J lost 4 bases, with 13 bases between them. The CDR3 is made up of 13 amino acids.

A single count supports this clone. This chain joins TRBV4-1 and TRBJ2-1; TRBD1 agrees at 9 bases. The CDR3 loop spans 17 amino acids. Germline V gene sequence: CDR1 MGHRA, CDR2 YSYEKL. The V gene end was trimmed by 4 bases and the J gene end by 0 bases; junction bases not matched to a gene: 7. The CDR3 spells CASSRSLDRGSYNEQFF. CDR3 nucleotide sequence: TGCGCCAGCAGCCGAAGCCTGGACAGGGGCTCCTACAATGAGCAGTTCTTC.

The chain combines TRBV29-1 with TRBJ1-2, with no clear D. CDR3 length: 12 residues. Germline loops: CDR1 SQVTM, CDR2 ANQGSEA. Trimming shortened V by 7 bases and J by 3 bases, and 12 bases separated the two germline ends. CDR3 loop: CSGERPDYGYTF. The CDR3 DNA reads TGCAGCGGGGAGCGACCTGACTATGGCTACACCTTC.

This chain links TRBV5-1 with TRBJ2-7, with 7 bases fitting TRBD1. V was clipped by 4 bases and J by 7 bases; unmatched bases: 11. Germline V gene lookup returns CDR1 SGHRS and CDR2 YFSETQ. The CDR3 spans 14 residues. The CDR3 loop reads CASSPREGGGEQYF. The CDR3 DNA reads TGCGCCAGCAGCCCCCGGGAAGGGGGCGGTGAGCAGTACTTC.

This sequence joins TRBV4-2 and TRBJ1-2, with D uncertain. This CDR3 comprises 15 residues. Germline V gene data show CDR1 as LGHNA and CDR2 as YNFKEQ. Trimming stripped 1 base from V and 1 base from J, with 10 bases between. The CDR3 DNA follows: TGTGCCAGCAGCCAAGTGTACGGAGATAACTATGGCTACACCTTC. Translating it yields CASSQVYGDNYGYTF.

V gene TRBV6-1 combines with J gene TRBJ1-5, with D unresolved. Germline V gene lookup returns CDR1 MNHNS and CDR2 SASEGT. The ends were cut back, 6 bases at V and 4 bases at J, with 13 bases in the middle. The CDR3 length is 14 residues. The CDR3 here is CASRSDSYNQPQHF. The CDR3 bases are TGTGCCAGCAGGTCGGACTCTTATAATCAGCCCCAGCATTTT.

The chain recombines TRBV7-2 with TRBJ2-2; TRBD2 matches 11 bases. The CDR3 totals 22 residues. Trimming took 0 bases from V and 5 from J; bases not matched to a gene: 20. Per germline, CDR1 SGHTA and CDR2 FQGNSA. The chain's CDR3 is CASSLATLIAGGRGRGTGELFF. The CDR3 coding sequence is TGTGCCAGCAGCTTAGCGACCTTAATAGCGGGAGGGCGAGGTCGGGGAACCGGGGAGCTGTTTTTT.

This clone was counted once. The chain's CDR3 is CASSMMSSGNTIYF. The DNA for the CDR3 is TGTGCCAGTAGTATGATGAGCTCTGGAAACACCATATATTTT. The rearrangement links TRBV19 to TRBJ1-3; D unresolved. The CDR3 has 14 residues. The germline CDR1 and CDR2 sequences are LNHDA and SQIVND (reference sequence). The V and J ends lost 3 bases and 0 bases respectively, with 6 bases between them.

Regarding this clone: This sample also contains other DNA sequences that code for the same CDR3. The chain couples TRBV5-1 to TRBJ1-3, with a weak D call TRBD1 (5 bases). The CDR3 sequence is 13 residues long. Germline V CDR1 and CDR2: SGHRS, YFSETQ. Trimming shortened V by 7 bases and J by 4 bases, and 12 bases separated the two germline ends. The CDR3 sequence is CASAGTAGNTIYF. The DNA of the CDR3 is TGCGCCAGCGCCGGGACCGCCGGAAACACCATATATTTT.

DNA for the CDR3: TGCGCCAGCAGTGAGGTCTTCTTACCGGCCGGGGAGCTGTTTTTT. It encodes CASSEVFLPAGELFF. The chain links TRBV10-1 to TRBJ2-2; D gene uncertain. The CDR3 runs 15 residues. Germline V gene sequence: CDR1 WNHNN, CDR2 SYGVQD (reference sequence). Trimming cost V 2 bases and J 6 bases, with 13 bases left between them.